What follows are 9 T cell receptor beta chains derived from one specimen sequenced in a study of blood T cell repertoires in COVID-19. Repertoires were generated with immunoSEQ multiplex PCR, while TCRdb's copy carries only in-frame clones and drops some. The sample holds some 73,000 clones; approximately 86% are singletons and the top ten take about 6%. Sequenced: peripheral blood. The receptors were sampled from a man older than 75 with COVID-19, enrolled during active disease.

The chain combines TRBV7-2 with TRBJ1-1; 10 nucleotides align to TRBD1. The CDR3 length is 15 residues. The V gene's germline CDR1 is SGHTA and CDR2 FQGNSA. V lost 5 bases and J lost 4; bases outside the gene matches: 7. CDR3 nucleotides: TGTGCCAGCAGCCCCAGGACAGGGGGTAGCACTGAAGCTTTCTTT. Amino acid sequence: CASSPRTGGSTEAFF.

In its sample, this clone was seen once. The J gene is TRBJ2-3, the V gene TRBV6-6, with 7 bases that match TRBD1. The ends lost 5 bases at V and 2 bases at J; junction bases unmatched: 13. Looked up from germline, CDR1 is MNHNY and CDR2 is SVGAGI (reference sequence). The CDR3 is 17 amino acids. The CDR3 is CASSRGRGQDLTDTQYF. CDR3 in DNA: TGTGCCAGCAGTCGCGGAAGAGGACAGGATCTCACAGATACGCAGTATTTT.

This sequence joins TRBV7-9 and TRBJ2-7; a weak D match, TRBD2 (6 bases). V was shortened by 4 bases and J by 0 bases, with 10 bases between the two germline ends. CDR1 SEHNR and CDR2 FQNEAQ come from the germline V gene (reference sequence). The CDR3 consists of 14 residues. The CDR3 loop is CASSSAGSSYEQYF. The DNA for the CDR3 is TGTGCCAGCAGCTCGGCCGGGAGCTCCTACGAGCAGTACTTC.

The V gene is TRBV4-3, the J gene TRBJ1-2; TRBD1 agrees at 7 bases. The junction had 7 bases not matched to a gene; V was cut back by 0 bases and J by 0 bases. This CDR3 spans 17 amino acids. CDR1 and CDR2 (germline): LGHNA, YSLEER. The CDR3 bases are TGCGCCAGCAGCCAAGAATTTATCCAGGGGGCTAACTATGGCTACACCTTC. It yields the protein CASSQEFIQGANYGYTF.

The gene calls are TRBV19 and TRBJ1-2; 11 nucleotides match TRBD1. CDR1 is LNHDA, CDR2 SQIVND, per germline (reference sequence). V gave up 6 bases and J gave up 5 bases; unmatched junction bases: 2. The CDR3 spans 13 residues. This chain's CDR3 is CASSRDRGYGYTF. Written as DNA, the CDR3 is TGTGCCAGTAGCCGGGACAGGGGGTATGGCTACACCTTC.

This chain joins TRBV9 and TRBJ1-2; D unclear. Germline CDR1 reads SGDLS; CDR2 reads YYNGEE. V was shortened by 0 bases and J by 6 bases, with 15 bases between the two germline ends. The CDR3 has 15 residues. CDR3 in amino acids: CASSVEELPRDGYTF. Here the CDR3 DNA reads TGTGCCAGCAGCGTAGAGGAGCTTCCCAGAGATGGCTACACCTTC.

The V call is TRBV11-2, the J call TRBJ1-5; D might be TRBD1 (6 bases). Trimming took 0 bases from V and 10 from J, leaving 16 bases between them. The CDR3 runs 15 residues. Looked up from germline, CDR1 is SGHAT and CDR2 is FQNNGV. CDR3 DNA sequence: TGTGCCAGCAGCTTAGATCTGTCAGGGGTCGGCCCCCAGCATTTT. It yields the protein CASSLDLSGVGPQHF. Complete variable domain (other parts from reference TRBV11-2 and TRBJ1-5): EAGVAQSPRYKIIEKRQSVAFWCNPISGHATLYWYQQILGQGPKLLIQFQNNGVVDDSQLPKDRFSAERLKGVDSTLKIQPAKLEDSAVYLCASSLDLSGVGPQHFGDGTRLSIL.

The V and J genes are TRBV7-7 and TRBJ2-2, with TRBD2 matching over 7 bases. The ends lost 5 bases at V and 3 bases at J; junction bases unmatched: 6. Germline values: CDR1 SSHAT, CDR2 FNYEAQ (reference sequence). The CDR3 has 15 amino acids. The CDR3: CASSPGRAYTGELFF. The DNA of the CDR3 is TGTGCCAGCAGCCCAGGGAGGGCTTACACCGGGGAGCTGTTTTTT.

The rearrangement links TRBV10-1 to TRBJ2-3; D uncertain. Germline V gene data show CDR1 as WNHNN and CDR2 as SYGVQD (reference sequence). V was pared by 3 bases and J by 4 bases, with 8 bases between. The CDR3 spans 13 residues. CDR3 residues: CASSDRGPDTQYF. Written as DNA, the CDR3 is TGCGCCAGCAGTGATCGCGGCCCAGATACGCAGTATTTT.